Below are 2 T cell receptor beta chains sequenced from a single sample in a study of spatial heterogeneity in lung cancer. TCRdb reanalysed the 5' RACE reads using MiXCR and keeps one entry per CDR3 protein. Of about 38,000 distinct CDR3 sequences in the sample, 6.5% to 9.5% were seen once. Time point described: sample taken at primary tumor resection. Whole RNA, isolated from tumor, nontumor lung or frozen PBMC, was sequenced without prior sorting. The sample consisted of PBMCs, taken at surgery. These TCRs come from a male donor with early-stage non-small cell lung cancer.

This clonotype was seen repeatedly, ten times or more. The chain employs TRBV2 and TRBJ2-5, with D perhaps matching TRBD2 (5 bases). Germline-derived CDR1 and CDR2 are SNHLY and FYNNEI. This CDR3 has 12 amino acids. The V end was cut by 8 bases, the J end by 5 bases, with 12 bases between. The CDR3 is CASSGVWETQYF. DNA for the CDR3: TGTGCCAGCTCCGGGGTCTGGGAGACCCAGTACTTC.

Only a few counts were recorded for this clonotype. This chain connects TRBV6-1 to TRBJ2-1; 9 nucleotides line up with TRBD1. V was pared by 3 bases and J by 5 bases, with 5 bases of the junction left unmatched. The CDR3 sequence is 15 residues long. Germline lookup yields CDR1 MNHNS and CDR2 SASEGT. The CDR3: CASSDGTGHHNEQFF. Here the CDR3 DNA reads TGTGCCAGCAGTGACGGGACAGGGCACCACAATGAGCAGTTCTTC.